This T cell receptor (beta chain) was retrieved from a study of T cell responses to AZD1222 COVID-19 vaccine. Method: immunoSEQ multiplex PCR; TCRdb's copy keeps in-frame clones and lacks some. The sample holds around 100,000 clones, around 96% seen once. CDR3 length equals 15 residues. Trimming removed 9 bases from V and 6 bases from J, with 20 bases in between. Germline V gene lookup returns CDR1 LNHDA and CDR2 SQIVND (reference sequence). In regard to this clone: Its target is unknown.

Study observations and caveats: Once two AZD1222 doses were given, Spike-specific TCR breadth and depth went up.

This chain uses TRBV19 with TRBJ2-2, with D perhaps TRBD2 (7 bases). Specimen: peripheral blood, collected on day 0 of AZD1222 vaccination. This clonotype originated in an adult in good health. The CDR3 region has the DNA TGTGCCAGCCTCTCGTCGGGGGGCCGGTCCGGGGAGCTGTTTTTT. This codes for CASLSSGGRSGELFF.